This T cell receptor (beta chain) was recovered during a study of blood T cell repertoires in COVID-19. From germline, CDR1 is SNHLY and CDR2 FYNNEI. This CDR3 region has 12 residues. The ends lost 10 bases at V and 8 bases at J; junction bases unmatched: 6. The protocol was immunoSEQ multiplex PCR, while the TCRdb copy is restricted to in-frame clones and leaves out a portion. Here the sample spans about 440,000 clones, nearly 90% being singletons. The genes are TRBV2 and TRBJ2-5, with 11 positions matching TRBD1. This clonotype originated in a woman aged 18 to 35 with acute COVID-19. The sequenced sample was PBMCs or T cells enriched from blood (not recorded which). The DNA of the CDR3 is TGTGCCACCTCGGACAGGGGGCATACCCAGTACTTC. This codes for CATSDRGHTQYF. Full variable domain (missing parts from reference TRBV2 and TRBJ2-5): EPEVTQTPSHQVTQMGQEVILRCVPISNHLYFYWYRQILGQKVEFLVSFYNNEISEKSEIFDDQFSVERPDGSNFTLKIRSTKLEDSAMYFCATSDRGHTQYFGPGTRLLVL.